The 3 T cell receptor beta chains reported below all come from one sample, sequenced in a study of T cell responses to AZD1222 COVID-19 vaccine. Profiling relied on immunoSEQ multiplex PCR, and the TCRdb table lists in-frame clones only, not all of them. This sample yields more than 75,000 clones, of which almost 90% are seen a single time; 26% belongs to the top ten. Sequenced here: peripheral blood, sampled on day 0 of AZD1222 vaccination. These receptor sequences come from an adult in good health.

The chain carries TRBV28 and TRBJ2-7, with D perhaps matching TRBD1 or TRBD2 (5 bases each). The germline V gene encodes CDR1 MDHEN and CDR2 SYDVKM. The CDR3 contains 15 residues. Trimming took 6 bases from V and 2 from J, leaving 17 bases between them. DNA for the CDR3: TGTGCCAGCAGGGGGGACGGTTGGGGTACCTACGAGCAGTACTTC. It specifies CASRGDGWGTYEQYF. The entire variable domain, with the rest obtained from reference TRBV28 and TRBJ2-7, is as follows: DVKVTQSSRYLVKRTGEKVFLECVQDMDHENMFWYRQDPGLGLRLIYFSYDVKMKEKGDIPEGYSVSREKKERFSLILESASTNQTSMYLCASRGDGWGTYEQYFGPGTRLTVT.

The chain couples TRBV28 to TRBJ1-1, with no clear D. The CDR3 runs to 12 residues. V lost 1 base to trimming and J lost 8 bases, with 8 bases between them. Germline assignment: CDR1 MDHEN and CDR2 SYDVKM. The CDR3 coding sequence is TGTGCCAGCAGTTTATCGGTTTGGGAAGCTTTCTTT. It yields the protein CASSLSVWEAFF.

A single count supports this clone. The DNA of the CDR3 is TGCGCCAGCAGTCAATCTCGGGGGGCGAGGTACGAGCAGTACTTC. Protein: CASSQSRGARYEQYF. J is TRBJ2-7 and V is TRBV23-1; a weak D match, TRBD2 (7 bases). TRBV23-1 is sorted into the ORF group, with uncertain function. The CDR3 has 15 amino acids. V dropped 0 bases and J dropped 4 bases, with 13 bases sitting between them.